Listed below are T cell receptor beta chains from one sample, sequenced in a study of blood T cell repertoires in COVID-19. Some clones are missing from TCRdb's copy, which holds only in-frame ones; the method was immunoSEQ multiplex PCR. Counted here are 130,000 to 150,000 clones, approximately 84% occurring once; the ten biggest clones make up around 6.8%. The sequenced sample consisted of peripheral blood. These receptors were obtained from a human donor in a cohort sampled during active COVID-19. The CDR3 runs from the conserved cysteine through the conserved F or W. A D gene is named only where the DNA matches it firmly. Where a row states a size, it is once, few, many or the class of an expanded clone; other rows omit it.

.,TRBV6-6,TRBJ2-2,few,CASSYLGERLTGELFF,TGTGCCAGCAGTTACCTCGGGGAGAGATTGACCGGGGAGCTGTTTTTT
.,TRBV5-5,TRBJ1-4,.,CASSSRAMGEKLFF,TGTGCCAGCAGCTCCAGGGCCATGGGTGAAAAACTGTTTTTT
.,TRBV3-1/TRBV3-2,TRBJ1-1,few,CATGGRGIDRRGGAFF,TGTGCCACCGGTGGGCGCGGCATTGACCGAAGGGGAGGCGCTTTCTTT
.,TRBV27,TRBJ1-3,.,CASSPTTGLSGNTIYF,TGTGCCAGCAGTCCCACTACAGGGTTATCTGGAAACACCATATATTTT
.,TRBV7-2,TRBJ1-2,.,CASSLDPQGNYGYTF,TGTGCCAGCAGCTTAGACCCTCAGGGAAACTATGGCTACACCTTC
TRBD1,TRBV7-7,TRBJ2-2,.,CASSRQGRSGELFF,TGTGCTAGCAGCAGACAGGGGAGATCCGGGGAGCTGTTTTTT
TRBD1,TRBV27,TRBJ1-2,.,CASSSHRGDGYTF,TGTGCCAGCAGTTCACACAGGGGGGACGGCTACACCTTC
TRBD1,TRBV6-5,TRBJ1-1,.,CASRGGQMAFF,TGTGCCAGCAGGGGGGGACAGATGGCTTTCTTT
.,TRBV6-2/TRBV6-3,TRBJ1-1,.,CASSYGGTGQEAFF,TGTGCCAGCAGTTACGGGGGAACAGGGCAAGAAGCTTTCTTT
.,TRBV29-1,TRBJ1-6,.,CSARRDSSYNSPLHF,TGCAGCGCGCGCAGGGATAGCTCCTATAATTCACCCCTCCACTTT
.,TRBV19,TRBJ1-1,.,CASKGQGRLMNTEAFF,TGTGCCAGTAAAGGTCAGGGCCGATTGATGAACACTGAAGCTTTCTTT
TRBD1,TRBV18,TRBJ1-5,.,CASSLTWDRGSQPQHF,TGTGCCAGCTCACTAACTTGGGACAGGGGCAGTCAGCCCCAGCATTTT
TRBD2,TRBV7-3,TRBJ2-3,.,CASSQSGGQTDTQYF,TGTGCCAGCAGCCAATCGGGGGGGCAGACAGATACGCAGTATTTT
.,TRBV11-1,TRBJ2-4,.,CASSLGLRNIQYF,TGTGCCAGCAGCTTAGGTTTGAGGAACATTCAGTACTTC
.,TRBV12-3/TRBV12-4,TRBJ1-1,.,CASMRGKAFF,TGTGCCAGCATGCGGGGTAAAGCTTTCTTT
TRBD2,TRBV20-1,TRBJ2-1,.,CSASNGLAASPSRNEQFF,TGCAGTGCTAGTAATGGACTAGCGGCATCCCCATCCCGCAATGAGCAGTTCTTC
.,TRBV6-4,TRBJ2-1,.,CASSTSYQYGEQFF,TGTGCCAGCAGTACTAGCTATCAATATGGTGAGCAGTTCTTC
TRBD1,TRBV7-2,TRBJ2-5,once,CASSLEGALQETQYF,TGTGCCAGCAGCTTAGAGGGGGCACTCCAAGAGACCCAGTACTTC
TRBD1,TRBV19,TRBJ1-5,.,CASSTAGQGRGVQPQHF,TGTGCCAGTAGTACCGCGGGACAGGGAAGGGGGGTCCAGCCCCAGCATTTT
.,TRBV6-5,TRBJ1-2,.,CASRVLSYGYTF,TGTGCCAGCCGGGTCTTGTCCTATGGCTACACCTTC
TRBD2,TRBV11-2,TRBJ2-3,.,CASSLKWRGEGTDTQYF,TGTGCCAGCAGCTTAAAATGGCGGGGGGAGGGCACAGATACGCAGTATTTT
TRBD1,TRBV3-1/TRBV3-2,TRBJ1-1,.,CASRDRGWNTEAFF,TGTGCCAGCAGGGACAGGGGGTGGAACACTGAAGCTTTCTTT
.,TRBV9,TRBJ2-3,.,CASSVLGETDTQYF,TGTGCCAGCAGCGTTCTCGGAGAGACAGATACGCAGTATTTT
.,TRBV7-9,TRBJ1-5,.,CASSWGGANQPQHF,TGTGCCAGCAGCTGGGGAGGGGCCAATCAGCCCCAGCATTTT
.,TRBV4-3,TRBJ2-7,once,CASSQVKAGGYEQYF,TGCGCCAGCAGCCAAGTGAAGGCCGGGGGCTACGAGCAGTACTTC
TRBD1,TRBV5-1,TRBJ2-3,.,CASSLEQGATDTQYF,TGCGCCAGCAGCTTGGAACAGGGGGCAACAGATACGCAGTATTTT
TRBD1,TRBV15,TRBJ1-5,.,CATSRQGDSNQPQHF,TGTGCCACCAGCAGACAGGGGGATAGCAATCAGCCCCAGCATTTT
TRBD2,TRBV27,TRBJ2-7,.,CASRSSSSGDYEQYF,TGTGCCAGCAGATCATCTTCTAGCGGGGATTACGAGCAGTACTTC
.,TRBV15,TRBJ2-7,.,CATRGGSSYEQYF,TGTGCCACCAGAGGGGGAAGCTCCTACGAGCAGTACTTC
.,TRBV4-2,TRBJ2-5,once,CASSQDRARGQETQYF,TGTGCCAGCAGCCAAGATAGGGCAAGGGGCCAAGAGACCCAGTACTTC
.,TRBV6-5,TRBJ2-7,.,CASSYSRVTYEQYF,TGTGCCAGCAGTTACTCCCGGGTCACCTACGAGCAGTACTTC
TRBD1,TRBV5-1,TRBJ1-1,.,CASSSTGGSTEAFF,TGCGCCAGCAGTTCGACAGGGGGCTCCACTGAAGCTTTCTTT
TRBD1,TRBV2,TRBJ1-5,few,CASSVRSGTGQGIRPQHF,TGTGCCAGCAGTGTTCGTTCCGGTACGGGACAGGGGATTAGGCCCCAGCATTTT
.,TRBV7-9,TRBJ1-1,.,CASSPPGQLNTEAFF,TGTGCCAGCAGCCCCCCAGGACAGTTGAACACTGAAGCTTTCTTT
TRBD2,TRBV29-1,TRBJ2-7,.,CSVVVGRLAGGVQYF,TGCAGCGTTGTGGTGGGGAGACTAGCGGGGGGTGTGCAGTACTTC
.,TRBV28,TRBJ1-2,.,CASSLQDYGYTF,TGTGCCAGCAGTTTACAGGACTATGGCTACACCTTC
.,TRBV3-1/TRBV3-2,TRBJ2-1,.,CASSQDSTYNEQFF,TGTGCCAGCAGCCAGGACTCCACCTACAATGAGCAGTTCTTC
.,TRBV7-2,TRBJ2-2,.,CASSLAVGGAVELFF,TGTGCCAGCAGCTTAGCTGTAGGGGGGGCCGTGGAGCTGTTTTTT
TRBD2,TRBV7-3,TRBJ2-3,few,CASSSKRGGYDTQYF,TGTGCCAGCAGCTCAAAGCGGGGGGGCTATGATACGCAGTATTTT
.,TRBV15,TRBJ2-4,.,CATSGPRRRAKNIQYF,TGTGCCACCAGCGGGCCGCGAAGACGAGCCAAAAACATTCAGTACTTC
.,TRBV27,TRBJ2-7,.,CASSLSGVASGEQYF,TGTGCCAGCAGTTTATCCGGGGTTGCGTCCGGCGAGCAGTACTTC
.,TRBV12-1,TRBJ2-3,.,CASHSGLTDTQYF,TGTGCCAGCCACTCAGGGCTCACAGATACGCAGTATTTT
TRBD1,TRBV7-9,TRBJ1-5,.,CASSPGRTGSPRSQPQHF,TGTGCCAGCAGCCCGGGACGGACAGGATCACCCCGCAGTCAGCCCCAGCATTTT
TRBD1,TRBV7-9,TRBJ1-6,.,CASSPGTGNYSPLHF,TGTGCCAGCAGCCCGGGGACAGGGAACTATTCACCCCTCCACTTT
.,TRBV6-5,TRBJ2-4,.,CASSAGVGVKNIQYF,TGTGCCAGCAGCGCAGGGGTCGGGGTCAAAAACATTCAGTACTTC
.,TRBV7-9,TRBJ1-1,.,CASIGGPGPSTVGAFF,TGTGCCAGCATAGGAGGCCCCGGACCCTCCACCGTCGGAGCTTTCTTT
TRBD1,TRBV24-1,TRBJ2-3,.,CATSHTGVSTDTQYF,TGTGCCACCAGCCACACAGGGGTGAGCACAGATACGCAGTATTTT
.,TRBV28,TRBJ2-7,.,CASSLPRLVGVSEQYF,TGTGCCAGCAGTTTACCCAGACTAGTTGGGGTGAGCGAGCAGTACTTC
.,TRBV30,TRBJ2-7,.,CAWSVIRRSYEQYF,TGTGCCTGGAGTGTAATCAGGCGCTCCTACGAGCAGTACTTC
TRBD1,TRBV5-1,TRBJ1-1,few,CASSSSPGQGNTEAFF,TGCGCCAGCAGCTCCTCCCCCGGACAGGGGAACACTGAAGCTTTCTTT
.,TRBV7-9,TRBJ2-1,.,CASPGGGLNEQFF,TGTGCCAGCCCAGGGGGAGGTCTCAATGAGCAGTTCTTC
.,TRBV7-2,TRBJ2-7,.,CASSSPTVYEQYF,TGTGCCAGCAGCTCCCCGACAGTGTACGAGCAGTACTTC
.,TRBV7-6,TRBJ1-5,.,CASSLSVGAGSNQPQHF,TGTGCCAGCAGCTTAAGCGTAGGGGCAGGATCCAATCAGCCCCAGCATTTT
.,TRBV2,TRBJ2-7,.,CASSVSYEQYF,TGTGCCAGCAGCGTCTCCTACGAGCAGTACTTC
.,TRBV30,TRBJ1-4,.,CAWSTGVATNEKLFF,TGTGCCTGGAGTACGGGGGTTGCAACTAATGAAAAACTGTTTTTT
.,TRBV4-3,TRBJ1-2,.,CASSHTRGNYGYTF,TGCGCCAGCAGCCATACCAGGGGCAACTATGGCTACACCTTC
.,TRBV2,TRBJ2-4,.,CASSPRTRTNIQYF,TGTGCCAGCAGCCCTCGGACTCGAACAAACATTCAGTACTTC